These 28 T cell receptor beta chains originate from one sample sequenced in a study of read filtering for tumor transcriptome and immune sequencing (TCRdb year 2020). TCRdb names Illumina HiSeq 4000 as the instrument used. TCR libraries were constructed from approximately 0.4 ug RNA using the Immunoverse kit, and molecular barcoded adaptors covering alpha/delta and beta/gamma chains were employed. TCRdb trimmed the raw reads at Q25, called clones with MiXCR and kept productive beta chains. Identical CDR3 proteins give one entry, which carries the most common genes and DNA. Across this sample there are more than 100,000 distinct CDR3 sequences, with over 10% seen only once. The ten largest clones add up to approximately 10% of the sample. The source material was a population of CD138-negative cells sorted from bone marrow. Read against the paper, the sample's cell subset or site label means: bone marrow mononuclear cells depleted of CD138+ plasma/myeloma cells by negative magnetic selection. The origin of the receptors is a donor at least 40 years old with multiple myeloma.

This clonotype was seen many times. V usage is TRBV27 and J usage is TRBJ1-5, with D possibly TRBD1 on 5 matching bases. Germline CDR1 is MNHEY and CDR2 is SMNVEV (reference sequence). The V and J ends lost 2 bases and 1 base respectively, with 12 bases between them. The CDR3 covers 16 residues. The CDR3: CASSLGGWGSNQPQHF. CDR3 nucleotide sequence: TGTGCCAGCAGTTTAGGGGGATGGGGGAGCAATCAGCCCCAGCATTTT.

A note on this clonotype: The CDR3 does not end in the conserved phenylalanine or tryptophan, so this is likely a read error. Here the CDR3 reads CSAARNNGQFL. CDR3 DNA: TGCAGTGCTGCTAGGAACAATGGGCAGTTCCTC. V gene TRBV20-1 combines with J gene TRBJ2-1; D remains ambiguous. The CDR3 has 11 residues. CDR1 DFQATT and CDR2 SNEGSKA come from the germline V gene (reference sequence).

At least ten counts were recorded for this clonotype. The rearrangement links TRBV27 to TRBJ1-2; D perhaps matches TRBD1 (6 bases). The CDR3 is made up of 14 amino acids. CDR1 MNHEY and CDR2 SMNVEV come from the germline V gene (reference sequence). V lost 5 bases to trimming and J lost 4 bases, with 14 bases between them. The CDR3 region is CASSPPDSLYGYTF. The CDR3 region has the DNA TGTGCCAGCAGTCCACCGGACAGCCTCTATGGCTACACCTTC.

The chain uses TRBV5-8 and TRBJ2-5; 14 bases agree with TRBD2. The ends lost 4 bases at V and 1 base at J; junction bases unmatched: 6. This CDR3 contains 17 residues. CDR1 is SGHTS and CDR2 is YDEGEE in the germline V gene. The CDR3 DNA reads TGTGCCAGCAGCCTCGGGACTAGCGGGGGAGTCCAAGAGACCCAGTACTTC. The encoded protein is CASSLGTSGGVQETQYF.

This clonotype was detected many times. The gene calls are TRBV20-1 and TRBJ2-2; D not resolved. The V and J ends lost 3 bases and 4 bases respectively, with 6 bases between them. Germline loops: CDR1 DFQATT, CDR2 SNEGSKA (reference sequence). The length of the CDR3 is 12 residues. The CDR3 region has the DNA TGCAGTGCTAGTTGGGGCACCGGGGAGCTGTTTTTT. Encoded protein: CSASWGTGELFF.

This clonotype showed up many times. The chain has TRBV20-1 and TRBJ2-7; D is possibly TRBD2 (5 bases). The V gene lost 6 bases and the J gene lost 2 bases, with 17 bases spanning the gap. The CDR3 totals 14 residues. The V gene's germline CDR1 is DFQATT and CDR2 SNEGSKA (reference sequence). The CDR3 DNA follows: TGCAGTGCCCCCGATGAACTAGGGACCTACGAGCAGTACTTC. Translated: CSAPDELGTYEQYF.

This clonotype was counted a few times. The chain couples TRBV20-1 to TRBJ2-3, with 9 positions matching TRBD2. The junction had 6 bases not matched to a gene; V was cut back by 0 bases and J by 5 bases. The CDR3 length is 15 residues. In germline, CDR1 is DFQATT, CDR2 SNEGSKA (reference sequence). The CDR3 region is CSARDSGRILDTQYF. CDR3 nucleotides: TGCAGTGCTAGAGACAGCGGGAGGATACTAGATACGCAGTATTTT.

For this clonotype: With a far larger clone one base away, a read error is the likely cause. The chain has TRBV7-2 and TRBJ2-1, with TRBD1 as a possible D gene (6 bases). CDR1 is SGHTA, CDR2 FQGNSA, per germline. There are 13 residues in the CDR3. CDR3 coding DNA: TGTGCCAGCAGCTCAGGACAGTACAATGAGCAGTCCTTC. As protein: CASSSGQYNEQSF.

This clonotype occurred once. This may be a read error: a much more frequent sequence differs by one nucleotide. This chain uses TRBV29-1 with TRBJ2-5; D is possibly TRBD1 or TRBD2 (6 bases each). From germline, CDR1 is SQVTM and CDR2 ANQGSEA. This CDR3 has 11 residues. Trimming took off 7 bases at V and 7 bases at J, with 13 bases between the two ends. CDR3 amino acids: CSGGEGGTQYF. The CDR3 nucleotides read TGCAGCGGGGGGGAAGGGGGGACCCAGTACTTC.

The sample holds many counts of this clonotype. The CDR3, as DNA: TGTGCCAGCAGTTTTATGCGGAACACCGGGGAGCTGTTTTTT. It is translated as CASSFMRNTGELFF. This sequence joins TRBV12-3 or TRBV12-4 and TRBJ2-2; D unclear. The CDR3 has 14 amino acids. Trimming left V 3 bases short and J 1 base short, with 6 bases between.

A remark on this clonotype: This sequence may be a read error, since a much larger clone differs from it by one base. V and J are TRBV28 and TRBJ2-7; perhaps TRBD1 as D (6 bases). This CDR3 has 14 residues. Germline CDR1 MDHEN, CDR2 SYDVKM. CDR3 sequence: CACSTTGRDYEQYF. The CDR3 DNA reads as TGTGCCTGCAGCACTACAGGGCGCGACTACGAGCAGTACTTC. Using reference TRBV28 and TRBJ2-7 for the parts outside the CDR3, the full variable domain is DVKVTQSSRYLVKRTGEKVFLECVQDMDHENMFWYRQDPGLGLRLIYFSYDVKMKEKGDIPEGYSVSREKKERFSLILESASTNQTSMYLCACSTTGRDYEQYFGPGTRLTVT.

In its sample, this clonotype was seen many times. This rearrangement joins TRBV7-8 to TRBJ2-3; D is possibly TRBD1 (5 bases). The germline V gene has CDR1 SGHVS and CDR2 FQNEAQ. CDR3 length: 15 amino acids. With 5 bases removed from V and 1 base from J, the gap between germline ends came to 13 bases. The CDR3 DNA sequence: TGTGCCAGCAGCCCCTGGATAGGGGGCACAGATACGCAGTATTTT. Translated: CASSPWIGGTDTQYF. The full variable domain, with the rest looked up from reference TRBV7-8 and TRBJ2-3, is GAGVSQSPRYKVAKRGQDVALRCDPISGHVSLFWYQQALGQGPEFLTYFQNEAQLDKSGLPSDRFFAERPEGSVSTLKIQRTQQEDSAVYLCASSPWIGGTDTQYFGPGTRLTVL.

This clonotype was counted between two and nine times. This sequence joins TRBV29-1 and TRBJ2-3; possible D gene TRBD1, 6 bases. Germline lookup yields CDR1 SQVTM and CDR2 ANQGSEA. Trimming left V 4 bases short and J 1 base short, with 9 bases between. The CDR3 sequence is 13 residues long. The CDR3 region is CSVVEGGTDTQYF. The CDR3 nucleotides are TGCAGCGTTGTAGAGGGGGGCACAGATACGCAGTATTTT.

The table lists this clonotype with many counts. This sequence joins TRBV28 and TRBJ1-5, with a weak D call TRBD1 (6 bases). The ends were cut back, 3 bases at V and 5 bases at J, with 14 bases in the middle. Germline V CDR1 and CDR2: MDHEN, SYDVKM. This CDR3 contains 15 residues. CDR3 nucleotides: TGTGCCAGCAGTTTCCCCGGGACAACTTATCAGCCCCAGCATTTT. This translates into CASSFPGTTYQPQHF.

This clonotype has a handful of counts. CDR3 nucleotide sequence: TGCAGCGTTTCCCCCCCAGGACAGACGAACACCGGGGAGCTGTTTTTT. Translation: CSVSPPGQTNTGELFF. This chain joins TRBV29-1 and TRBJ2-2, with D possibly TRBD1 on 6 matching bases. This CDR3 region has 16 residues. The germline V and J ends were trimmed by 5 bases and 0 bases, with 16 bases remaining between them. Germline CDR1 SQVTM, CDR2 ANQGSEA.

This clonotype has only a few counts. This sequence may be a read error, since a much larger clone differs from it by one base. The CDR3 nucleotides are TGCGCCAGCCGTTCTGGACAGGGCTATGGCTACACCTTC. It encodes CASRSGQGYGYTF. V is TRBV5-1 and J is TRBJ1-2; 8 bases match TRBD1. CDR3 length: 13 residues. J lost 4 bases, V lost 7 bases, and 6 bases had no gene match. CDR1 and CDR2 (germline): SGHRS, YFSETQ.

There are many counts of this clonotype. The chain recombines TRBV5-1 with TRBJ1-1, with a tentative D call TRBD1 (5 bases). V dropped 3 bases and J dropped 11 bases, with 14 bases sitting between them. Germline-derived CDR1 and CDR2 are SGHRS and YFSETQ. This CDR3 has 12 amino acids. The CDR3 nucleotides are TGCGCCAGCAGCTCTTCAGGTGAGGGGGCTTTCTTT. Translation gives CASSSSGEGAFF.

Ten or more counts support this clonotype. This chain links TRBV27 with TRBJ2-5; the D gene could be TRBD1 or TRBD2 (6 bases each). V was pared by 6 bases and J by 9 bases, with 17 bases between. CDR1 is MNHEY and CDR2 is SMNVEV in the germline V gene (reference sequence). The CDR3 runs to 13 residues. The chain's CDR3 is CASRPRTEGAQYF. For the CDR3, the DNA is TGTGCCAGCAGACCCCGGACGGAGGGGGCCCAGTACTTC.

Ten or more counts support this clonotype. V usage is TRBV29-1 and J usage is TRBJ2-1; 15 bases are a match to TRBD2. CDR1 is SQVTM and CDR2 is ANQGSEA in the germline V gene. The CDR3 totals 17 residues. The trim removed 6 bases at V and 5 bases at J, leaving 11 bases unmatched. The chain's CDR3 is CSVPGLAGGAADNEQFF. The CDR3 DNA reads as TGCAGCGTCCCCGGACTAGCGGGAGGGGCTGCCGACAATGAGCAGTTCTTC.

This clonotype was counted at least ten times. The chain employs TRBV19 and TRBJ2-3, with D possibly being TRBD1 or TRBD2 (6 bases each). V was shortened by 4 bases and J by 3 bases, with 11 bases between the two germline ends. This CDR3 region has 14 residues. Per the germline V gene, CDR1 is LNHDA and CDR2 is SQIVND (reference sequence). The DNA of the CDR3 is TGTGCCAGTAGTACTAGGGGGGTTACAGATACGCAGTATTTT. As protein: CASSTRGVTDTQYF.

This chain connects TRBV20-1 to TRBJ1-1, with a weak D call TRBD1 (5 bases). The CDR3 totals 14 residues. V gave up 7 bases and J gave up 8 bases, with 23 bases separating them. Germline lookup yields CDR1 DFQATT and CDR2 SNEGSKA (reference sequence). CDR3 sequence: CSVLLGQTSGEAFF. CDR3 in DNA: TGCAGTGTCCTCTTGGGGCAGACGTCCGGGGAAGCTTTCTTT.

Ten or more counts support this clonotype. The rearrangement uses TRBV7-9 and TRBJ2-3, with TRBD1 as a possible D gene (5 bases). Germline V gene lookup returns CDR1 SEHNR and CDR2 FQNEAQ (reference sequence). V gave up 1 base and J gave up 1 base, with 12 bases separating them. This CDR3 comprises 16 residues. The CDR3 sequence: CASSLGQSWGTDTQYF. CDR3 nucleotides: TGTGCCAGCAGCTTAGGACAGAGCTGGGGCACAGATACGCAGTATTTT.

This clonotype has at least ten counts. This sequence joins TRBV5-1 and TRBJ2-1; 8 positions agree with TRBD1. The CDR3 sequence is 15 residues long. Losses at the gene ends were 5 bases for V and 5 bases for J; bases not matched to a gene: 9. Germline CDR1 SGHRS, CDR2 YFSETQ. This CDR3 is CASRRGQGDHNEQFF. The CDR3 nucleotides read TGCGCCAGCAGAAGAGGACAGGGTGACCACAATGAGCAGTTCTTC.

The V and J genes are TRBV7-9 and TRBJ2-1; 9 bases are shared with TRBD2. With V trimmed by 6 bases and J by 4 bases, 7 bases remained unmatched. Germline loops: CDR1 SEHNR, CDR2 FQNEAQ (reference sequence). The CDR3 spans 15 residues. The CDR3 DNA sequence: TGTGCCAGCAGTATATTGGCGGGGGGGTACAATGAGCAGTTCTTC. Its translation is CASSILAGGYNEQFF. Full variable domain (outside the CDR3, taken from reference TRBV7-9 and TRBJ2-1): DTGVSQNPRHKITKRGQNVTFRCDPISEHNRLYWYRQTLGQGPEFLTYFQNEAQLEKSRLLSDRFSAERPKGSFSTLEIQRTEQGDSAMYLCASSILAGGYNEQFFGPGTRLTVL.

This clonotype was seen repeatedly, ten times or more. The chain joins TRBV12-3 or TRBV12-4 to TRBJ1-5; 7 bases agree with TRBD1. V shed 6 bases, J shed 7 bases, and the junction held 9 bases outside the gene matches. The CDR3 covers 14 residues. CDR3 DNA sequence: TGTGCCAGCAGCCCTTCGACAGGGTCGCAGCCCCAGCATTTT. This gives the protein CASSPSTGSQPQHF.

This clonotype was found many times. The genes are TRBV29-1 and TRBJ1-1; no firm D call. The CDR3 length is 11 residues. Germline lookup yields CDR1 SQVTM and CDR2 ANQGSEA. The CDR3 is CSPDKVTEAFF. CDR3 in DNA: TGCAGTCCAGATAAGGTCACTGAAGCTTTCTTT.

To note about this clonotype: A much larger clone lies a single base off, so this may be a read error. The CDR3 DNA follows: TGTGCCAGCAGTTTACGCGGACAGGGGGAATTCAAAACGCAGTATTTT. It is translated as CASSLRGQGEFKTQYF. This chain joins TRBV27 and TRBJ2-3, with 10 bases matching TRBD1. Losses at the gene ends were 2 bases for V and 9 bases for J; bases not matched to a gene: 11. The CDR3 extends over 16 amino acids. CDR1 is MNHEY, CDR2 SMNVEV, per germline (reference sequence).

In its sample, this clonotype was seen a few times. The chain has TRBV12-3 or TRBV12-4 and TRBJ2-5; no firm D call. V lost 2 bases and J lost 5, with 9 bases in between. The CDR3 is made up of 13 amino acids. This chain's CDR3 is CASSLFGPETQYF. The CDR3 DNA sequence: TGTGCCAGCAGTTTATTTGGACCGGAGACCCAGTACTTC.